This T cell receptor beta chain was sequenced during a study of blood T cell repertoires in COVID-19. This clone has a single count. In the original processing: Amplification with reference gene primers provided the estimates of nucleated cell counts. Sequencing used immunoSEQ multiplex PCR; TCRdb keeps in-frame clones, though not all of them. Clone size and the V and J calls come from that table; the DNA yielded D and trimming. In the table there are about 380,000 clones, about 88% of which are singletons. The CDR3 is 15 amino acids. The specimen was PBMCs or T cells enriched from blood (not recorded which). The receptor comes from a woman between 18 and 29 years old who had recovered from COVID-19. The chain carries TRBV21-1 and TRBJ1-1; the table assigns TRBD1, which was not confirmed against the DNA. TRBV21-1 is labeled a pseudogene. The CDR3 protein is CASADRGFPNTEAFF. In DNA, the CDR3 is TGTGCCAGCGCGGACAGGGGCTTCCCCAACACTGAAGCTTTCTTT.